This TCR beta chain was sequenced for a study of control samples from healthy donors and cancer patients (dated by TCRdb to 2019 to 2021). Turning to this clone: It lacks a known antigen. No clone much larger than this one lies a single base away; base qualities are absent. This sample includes further DNA sequences coding for the same CDR3.

Receptor amplification or capture employed the immunoSEQ multiplex PCR assay. TCRdb limited this immuneACCESS table to in-frame rearrangements with V and J called. A share of clones is missing; checked studies link under half to unresolved V genes, and the rest is unexplained. Recorded for this sample are some 200,000 clones; around 91% of them occurred a single time. Less than 1.6% of the sample is held by the ten biggest clonotypes. This TCR derives from a woman in her twenties or thirties in good health. Sequencing was done on a sample of blood.

The sequence in DNA is TGCAGTGCTAGCCAGGGCTACGAGCAGTACTTC. Translated, this gives CSASQGYEQYF. The rearrangement joined TRBV20-1 to TRBJ2-7; the D segment could be TRBD1, given 5 matching bases. Sequences DFQATT (CDR1) and SNEGSKA (CDR2) are obtained from the germline V gene (reference sequence). Reading from cysteine to phenylalanine, the CDR3 counts 11 amino acids. CDR3 DNA only is kept here, 33 bases in frame from base 1. V loses 3 bases, J loses 3 bases, and the germline ends lie 6 bases apart.